These T cell receptor beta chains were read from a single sample in a study of identical twins. TCRdb re-called the 5' RACE reads through MiXCR, storing one row per CDR3 protein. Among about 280,000 distinct CDR3 sequences listed, more than 6.5% were seen once. These data are also associated with another study on yellow fever vaccine responses in identical twins.

The specimen was memory (CD45RO+) T cells sorted from blood. These receptors came from a woman aged 18-29 years in good health. Each CDR3 is given with its conserved first and last residue. A D gene is named only where the DNA matches it firmly. Rows may omit the clone size; those that give it use once, few, many or a size class.

clone size: many
D gene: -
J gene: TRBJ1-1
V gene: TRBV12-3/TRBV12-4
CDR3 DNA: TGTGCCAGCAGTTTCTATAGAGTAAGCATGAACACTGAAGCTTTCTTT
CDR3 protein: CASSFYRVSMNTEAFF

clone size: many
D gene: -
J gene: TRBJ2-6
V gene: TRBV2
CDR3 DNA: TGTGCCAGCAATTGGGTCTCTGGGGCCAACGTCCTGACTTTC
CDR3 protein: CASNWVSGANVLTF

clone size: -
D gene: -
J gene: TRBJ1-2
V gene: TRBV14
CDR3 DNA: TGTGCCAGCAGCCTGGCCGGGGCTGGCTACACCTTC
CDR3 protein: CASSLAGAGYTF

clone size: -
D gene: TRBD1
J gene: TRBJ2-7
V gene: TRBV20-1
CDR3 DNA: TGCAGTGCACATCCGGGACAGGGGTTTTACGAGCAGTACTTC
CDR3 protein: CSAHPGQGFYEQYF

clone size: -
D gene: TRBD2
J gene: TRBJ2-3
V gene: TRBV6-1
CDR3 DNA: TGTGCCAGCAGTGAGGTTGCGGGGGGCCCAGATACGCAGTATTTT
CDR3 protein: CASSEVAGGPDTQYF

clone size: -
D gene: -
J gene: TRBJ2-3
V gene: TRBV7-9
CDR3 DNA: TGTGCCAGCAGCCCTAGGGGGGGACGCCAGGATACGCAGTATTTT
CDR3 protein: CASSPRGGRQDTQYF

clone size: few
D gene: TRBD2
J gene: TRBJ2-1
V gene: TRBV20-1
CDR3 DNA: TGCAGTGCTAGAGGGGGGCTAGCGGGGCCCAACAATGAGCAGTTCTTC
CDR3 protein: CSARGGLAGPNNEQFF

clone size: many
D gene: -
J gene: TRBJ1-1
V gene: TRBV7-9
CDR3 DNA: TGTGCCAGCAGCCAAGGGGGGACCCTCGGAGAAAACACTGAAGCTTTCTTT
CDR3 protein: CASSQGGTLGENTEAFF

clone size: many
D gene: -
J gene: TRBJ2-7
V gene: TRBV2
CDR3 DNA: TGTGCCAGCCGGACACACGAGCAGTACTTC
CDR3 protein: CASRTHEQYF

clone size: few
D gene: -
J gene: TRBJ1-2
V gene: TRBV25-1
CDR3 DNA: TGTGCCAGCAGTGATCGGACAGTAAACTATGGCTACACCTTC
CDR3 protein: CASSDRTVNYGYTF

clone size: few
D gene: -
J gene: TRBJ1-1
V gene: TRBV20-1
CDR3 DNA: TGCAGTGCGCCACGGACAGTCGCGAACACTGAAGCTTTCTTT
CDR3 protein: CSAPRTVANTEAFF

clone size: few
D gene: -
J gene: TRBJ1-3
V gene: TRBV7-6
CDR3 DNA: TGTGCCAGCAGCTTAGGGGGCGCCAGCTCTGGAAACACCATATATTTT
CDR3 protein: CASSLGGASSGNTIYF

clone size: many
D gene: TRBD1
J gene: TRBJ2-2
V gene: TRBV13
CDR3 DNA: TGTGCCAGCAGCTCACCAGGGGGTTCGAACACCGGGGAGCTGTTTTTT
CDR3 protein: CASSSPGGSNTGELFF

clone size: many
D gene: TRBD1
J gene: TRBJ1-5
V gene: TRBV25-1
CDR3 DNA: TGTGCCAGCAGCCCCAAAGGGACAGGGGATCGCCGAGAGGAGAGCAATCAGCCCCAGCATTTT
CDR3 protein: CASSPKGTGDRREESNQPQHF

clone size: -
D gene: TRBD2
J gene: TRBJ2-3
V gene: TRBV20-1
CDR3 DNA: TGCAGTGCCTCCCAGCCAGCGGGAGGAGTTGGGCACACAGATACGCAGTATTTT
CDR3 protein: CSASQPAGGVGHTDTQYF

clone size: few
D gene: -
J gene: TRBJ1-5
V gene: TRBV10-3
CDR3 DNA: TGTGCCATCAAGCAGGGAGCAAATCAGCCCCAGCATTTT
CDR3 protein: CAIKQGANQPQHF

clone size: few
D gene: TRBD2
J gene: TRBJ2-1
V gene: TRBV7-3
CDR3 DNA: TGTGCCAGCAGCCCCGGGAGGGACAATGAGCAGTTCTTC
CDR3 protein: CASSPGRDNEQFF

clone size: -
D gene: -
J gene: TRBJ2-1
V gene: TRBV20-1
CDR3 DNA: TGCAGTGCTAGAGATGAGGACCCTTGGGGGCAGTTCTTC
CDR3 protein: CSARDEDPWGQFF

clone size: -
D gene: -
J gene: TRBJ1-1
V gene: TRBV2
CDR3 DNA: TGTGCCAGCAGTGAGCAGGGGAGGGTTATAGGTTCTGAAGCTTTCTTT
CDR3 protein: CASSEQGRVIGSEAFF

clone size: few
D gene: -
J gene: TRBJ1-2
V gene: TRBV2
CDR3 DNA: TGTGCCAGCAGTGAATCACGGGACTATGGCTACACCTTC
CDR3 protein: CASSESRDYGYTF

clone size: many
D gene: -
J gene: TRBJ1-4
V gene: TRBV5-1
CDR3 DNA: TGCGCCAGCAGCTCACAGGGTTCTGAAAAACTGTTTTTT
CDR3 protein: CASSSQGSEKLFF

clone size: few
D gene: -
J gene: TRBJ1-1
V gene: TRBV3-1
CDR3 DNA: TGTGCCAGCAGCCAAGTTGGTCCAGGGGCAGGGATCGGCACTGAAGCTTTCTTT
CDR3 protein: CASSQVGPGAGIGTEAFF

clone size: few
D gene: -
J gene: TRBJ1-5
V gene: TRBV28
CDR3 DNA: TGTGCCAGCAGTTTACCTGGAGAGGCCCAGCATTTT
CDR3 protein: CASSLPGEAQHF

clone size: -
D gene: -
J gene: TRBJ2-5
V gene: TRBV7-9
CDR3 DNA: TGTGCCAGCAGCCATATCGGAGAGACCCAGTACTTC
CDR3 protein: CASSHIGETQYF

clone size: -
D gene: TRBD2
J gene: TRBJ2-4
V gene: TRBV10-2
CDR3 DNA: TGCGCCAGCAGGCCGGGACTACAAGTGCGAGCAAGGGACATTCAGTACTTC
CDR3 protein: CASRPGLQVRARDIQYF

clone size: -
D gene: TRBD1
J gene: TRBJ2-2
V gene: TRBV7-3
CDR3 DNA: TGTGCCAGCTGTTTAAAGGCAGGGGGCAGGGTAGTCACCGGGGAGCTGTTTTTT
CDR3 protein: CASCLKAGGRVVTGELFF

clone size: few
D gene: TRBD2
J gene: TRBJ2-1
V gene: TRBV11-2
CDR3 DNA: TGTGCCAGCAGCTCCAGACCCGACTCTAGCGGGAGGGCCTCCTACAATGAGCAGTTCTTC
CDR3 protein: CASSSRPDSSGRASYNEQFF

clone size: -
D gene: TRBD2
J gene: TRBJ2-7
V gene: TRBV6-1
CDR3 DNA: TGTGCCAGCAGGCCCCCTACTAGCGGGATAACCTACGAGCAGTACTTC
CDR3 protein: CASRPPTSGITYEQYF

clone size: -
D gene: -
J gene: TRBJ1-1
V gene: TRBV7-9
CDR3 DNA: TGTGCCAGCAGCTGGACGAACACTGAAGCTTTCTTT
CDR3 protein: CASSWTNTEAFF

clone size: few
D gene: TRBD1
J gene: TRBJ2-5
V gene: TRBV28
CDR3 DNA: TGTGCCACCGACACCTACCTAGACAGGGGGGAGACCCAGTACTTC
CDR3 protein: CATDTYLDRGETQYF

clone size: few
D gene: TRBD2
J gene: TRBJ2-5
V gene: TRBV6-2/TRBV6-3
CDR3 DNA: TGTGCCAGCAGCCACTCCGGGCTAGCGGGAATCCGGAAAGAGACCCAGTACTTC
CDR3 protein: CASSHSGLAGIRKETQYF

clone size: many
D gene: TRBD2
J gene: TRBJ2-1
V gene: TRBV24-1
CDR3 DNA: TGTGCCACCAGTGATTTTAGGGCTAGCGGGAGTTTTAATGAGCAGTTCTTC
CDR3 protein: CATSDFRASGSFNEQFF

clone size: -
D gene: -
J gene: TRBJ1-2
V gene: TRBV2
CDR3 DNA: TGTGCCAGCAGTGTGGAACAGCTCTATGGCTACACCTTC
CDR3 protein: CASSVEQLYGYTF

clone size: many
D gene: -
J gene: TRBJ2-7
V gene: TRBV5-1
CDR3 DNA: TGCGCCAGCAGCTCCACCGGGACGGACGATATTGGAAACGCAGATCGCTACGAGCAGTACTTC
CDR3 protein: CASSSTGTDDIGNADRYEQYF

clone size: -
D gene: -
J gene: TRBJ1-2
V gene: TRBV27
CDR3 DNA: TGTGCCAGCAGAGGGGACGGATCTAACTATGGCTACACCTTC
CDR3 protein: CASRGDGSNYGYTF

clone size: -
D gene: -
J gene: TRBJ1-1
V gene: TRBV4-1
CDR3 DNA: TGCGCCAGCAGTCTTGCTCCAGGGAAGATAACTGAAGCTTTCTTT
CDR3 protein: CASSLAPGKITEAFF

clone size: many
D gene: -
J gene: TRBJ1-2
V gene: TRBV9
CDR3 DNA: TGTGCCAGCAGCGCTAACTATGGCTACACCTTC
CDR3 protein: CASSANYGYTF